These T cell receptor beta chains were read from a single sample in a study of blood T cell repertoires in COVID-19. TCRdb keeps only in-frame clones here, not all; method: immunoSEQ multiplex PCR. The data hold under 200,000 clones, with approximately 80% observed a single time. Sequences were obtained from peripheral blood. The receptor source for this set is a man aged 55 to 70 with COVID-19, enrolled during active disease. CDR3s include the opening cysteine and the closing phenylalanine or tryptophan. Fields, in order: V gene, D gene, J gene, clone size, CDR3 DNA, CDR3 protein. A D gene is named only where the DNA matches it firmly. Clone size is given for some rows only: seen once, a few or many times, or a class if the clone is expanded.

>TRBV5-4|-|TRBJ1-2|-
TGTGCCAGCGGGGCCGATAACTATGGCTACACCTTC
CASGADNYGYTF
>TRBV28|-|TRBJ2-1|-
TGTGCCAGCAGTTTAAACGGCGGTTACAATGAGCAGTTCTTC
CASSLNGGYNEQFF
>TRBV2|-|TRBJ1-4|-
TGTGCCAGCATTAGGGGGGAAAAACTGTTTTTT
CASIRGEKLFF
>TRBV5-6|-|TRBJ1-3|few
TGTGCCAGCAGCTTGGTTGGACAGTTAGATGGAAACACCATATATTTT
CASSLVGQLDGNTIYF
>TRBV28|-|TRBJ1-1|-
TGTGCCAGCCCTCCGAGGGTGTTTAGTGGCACTGAAGCTTTCTTT
CASPPRVFSGTEAFF
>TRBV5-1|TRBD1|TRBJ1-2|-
TGCGCCAGCAGCACACACAGACCGGGACAGGTCAACTATGGCTACACCTTC
CASSTHRPGQVNYGYTF
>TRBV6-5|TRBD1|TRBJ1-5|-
TGTGCCAGCACCCCCGGACAGGGGGGCAATCAGCCCCAGCATTTT
CASTPGQGGNQPQHF
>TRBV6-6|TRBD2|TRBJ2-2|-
TGTGCCAGCAAGCGGGACCTGAACACCGGGGAGCTGTTTTTT
CASKRDLNTGELFF
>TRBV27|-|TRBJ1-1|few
TGTGCCAGCAGTCCCCTAGGGGGATCGGGCCCTTTAGAAGCTTTCTTT
CASSPLGGSGPLEAFF
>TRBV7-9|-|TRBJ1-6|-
TGTGCCAGCAGCCTGACGTCCTCGGGAGAGAATTCACCCCTCCACTTT
CASSLTSSGENSPLHF
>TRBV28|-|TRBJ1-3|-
TGTGCCAGCAGTTTAACTCCTCAGGGGGGAAACACCATATATTTT
CASSLTPQGGNTIYF
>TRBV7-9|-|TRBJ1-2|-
TGTGCCAGCAGCTTAGCCCCATGGCAGGGTCACGGCTACACCTTC
CASSLAPWQGHGYTF
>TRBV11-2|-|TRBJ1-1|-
TGTGCCAGCAGCTTATTGGGGCAAGCTTTCTTT
CASSLLGQAFF
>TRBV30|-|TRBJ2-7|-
TGTGCCTGGAGTGTACGGGGACACCCCTCCTACGAGCAGTACTTC
CAWSVRGHPSYEQYF
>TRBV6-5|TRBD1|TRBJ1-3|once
TGTGCCAGCAGTTACTCGAGGGACAGGTCGTTCGCCTTATATTTT
CASSYSRDRSFALYF
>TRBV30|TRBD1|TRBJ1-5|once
TGTGCCTGGGACAGGGGGGATCAGCCCCAGCATTTT
CAWDRGDQPQHF
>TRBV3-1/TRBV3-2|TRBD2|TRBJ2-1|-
TGTGCCAGCAGCCCGCGAAGACTAGCTGGGATCTACAATGAGCAGTTCTTC
CASSPRRLAGIYNEQFF